The rows below give T cell receptor beta chains drawn from one sample of a study of T cells in Graves' hyperthyroidism and ophthalmopathy. TCRdb reprocessed the multiplex PCR reads with MiXCR, giving one entry per CDR3 protein. The data hold some 490,000 distinct CDR3 sequences, with roughly a sixth observed a single time. Material for sequencing was blood. All receptors derive from a woman between 25 and 40 years old with Graves' ophthalmopathy. Both conserved end residues are part of each CDR3. A D gene is named only where the DNA matches it firmly. Clone size, where shown, is once, few, many, or a class for clones that have expanded.

CDR3aa: CASSRSSQETQYF
CDR3nt: TGTGCCAGCAGCCGGAGTTCACAAGAGACCCAGTACTTC
j_gene: TRBJ2-5
v_gene: TRBV3-1
d_gene: NA
abundance: many

CDR3aa: CASSPLGYEQFF
CDR3nt: TGTGCCAGCAGCCCACTCGGTTATGAGCAGTTCTTC
j_gene: TRBJ2-1
v_gene: TRBV28
d_gene: NA
abundance: many

CDR3aa: CASRQPGQGAKPQHF
CDR3nt: TGTGCCAGCAGGCAACCGGGACAGGGGGCGAAGCCCCAGCATTTT
j_gene: TRBJ1-5
v_gene: TRBV28
d_gene: TRBD1
abundance: few

CDR3aa: CASSFRGSNEKLFF
CDR3nt: TGTGCCAGCAGCTTCCGCGGTTCTAATGAAAAACTGTTTTTT
j_gene: TRBJ1-4
v_gene: TRBV5-6
d_gene: NA
abundance: NA

CDR3aa: CASRTGGDYGYTF
CDR3nt: TGTGCCAGCAGGACAGGGGGCGATTATGGCTACACCTTC
j_gene: TRBJ1-2
v_gene: TRBV7-9
d_gene: TRBD1
abundance: NA

CDR3aa: CASSSGTGGLVTEAFF
CDR3nt: TGTGCCAGCAGCTCCGGGACAGGGGGTTTAGTCACTGAAGCTTTCTTT
j_gene: TRBJ1-1
v_gene: TRBV6-1
d_gene: TRBD1
abundance: many

CDR3aa: CSVQRGLNQPQHF
CDR3nt: TGCAGCGTCCAGCGGGGGCTTAATCAGCCCCAGCATTTT
j_gene: TRBJ1-5
v_gene: TRBV29-1
d_gene: NA
abundance: NA

CDR3aa: CSVEYTEAFF
CDR3nt: TGCAGCGTTGAGTACACTGAAGCTTTCTTT
j_gene: TRBJ1-1
v_gene: TRBV29-1
d_gene: NA
abundance: NA

CDR3aa: CSAASATNTGELFF
CDR3nt: TGCAGCGCCGCTAGCGCGACGAACACCGGGGAGCTGTTTTTT
j_gene: TRBJ2-2
v_gene: TRBV29-1
d_gene: NA
abundance: NA

CDR3aa: CASSPAARSEKLFF
CDR3nt: TGTGCCAGCAGTCCCGCGGCCCGGAGTGAAAAACTGTTTTTT
j_gene: TRBJ1-4
v_gene: TRBV6-1
d_gene: NA
abundance: few

CDR3aa: CASRQGARIPEAFF
CDR3nt: TGTGCCAGCCGACAGGGGGCGAGGATCCCTGAAGCTTTCTTT
j_gene: TRBJ1-1
v_gene: TRBV6-2/TRBV6-3
d_gene: TRBD1
abundance: NA

CDR3aa: CASQGRNYGYTF
CDR3nt: TGTGCCAGCCAGGGACGGAACTATGGCTACACCTTC
j_gene: TRBJ1-2
v_gene: TRBV28
d_gene: NA
abundance: many

CDR3aa: CASSQWTSEHNEQFF
CDR3nt: TGTGCCAGCAGCCAATGGACTAGCGAGCACAATGAGCAGTTCTTC
j_gene: TRBJ2-1
v_gene: TRBV14
d_gene: TRBD2
abundance: few

CDR3aa: CASSLDSRNTEAFF
CDR3nt: TGTGCCAGTAGTCTGGACAGTAGGAACACTGAAGCTTTCTTT
j_gene: TRBJ1-1
v_gene: TRBV19
d_gene: NA
abundance: few

CDR3aa: CASTPLAGGPSWFF
CDR3nt: TGTGCCAGTACGCCGTTAGCGGGAGGGCCTTCGTGGTTCTTC
j_gene: TRBJ2-1
v_gene: TRBV19
d_gene: TRBD2
abundance: few

CDR3aa: CASNPGRRGNEQFF
CDR3nt: TGTGCCAGCAATCCTGGACGGCGGGGGAATGAGCAGTTCTTC
j_gene: TRBJ2-1
v_gene: TRBV6-1
d_gene: TRBD2
abundance: many

CDR3aa: CSVNAPGGNQPQHF
CDR3nt: TGCAGCGTTAACGCCCCCGGGGGCAATCAGCCCCAGCATTTT
j_gene: TRBJ1-5
v_gene: TRBV29-1
d_gene: NA
abundance: NA

CDR3aa: CAISELAGASSYNEQFF
CDR3nt: TGTGCCATCAGTGAGCTAGCGGGAGCCTCCTCCTACAATGAGCAGTTCTTC
j_gene: TRBJ2-1
v_gene: TRBV10-3
d_gene: TRBD2
abundance: many

CDR3aa: CASNLAGGPRNEQFF
CDR3nt: TGTGCCAGCAATCTAGCGGGAGGGCCGCGGAATGAGCAGTTCTTC
j_gene: TRBJ2-1
v_gene: TRBV7-9
d_gene: TRBD2
abundance: few

CDR3aa: CASSLSGTSGSYEQYF
CDR3nt: TGTGCCAGCTCACTGTCCGGGACTAGCGGCTCCTACGAGCAGTACTTC
j_gene: TRBJ2-7
v_gene: TRBV18
d_gene: TRBD2
abundance: few

CDR3aa: CASSRSVDSPLHF
CDR3nt: TGTGCCAGCAGTCGAAGTGTGGACTCACCCCTCCACTTT
j_gene: TRBJ1-6
v_gene: TRBV2
d_gene: NA
abundance: many

CDR3aa: CASIKRENTEAFF
CDR3nt: TGTGCCAGTATAAAGAGGGAGAACACTGAAGCTTTCTTT
j_gene: TRBJ1-1
v_gene: TRBV19
d_gene: NA
abundance: few

CDR3aa: CASSSYRARETQYF
CDR3nt: TGTGCCAGCAGCTCCTACAGGGCTCGGGAGACCCAGTACTTC
j_gene: TRBJ2-5
v_gene: TRBV7-2
d_gene: NA
abundance: many

CDR3aa: CASSLVGEYEQYF
CDR3nt: TGTGCCAGCAGCTTGGTGGGGGAGTACGAGCAGTACTTC
j_gene: TRBJ2-7
v_gene: TRBV5-6
d_gene: NA
abundance: NA

CDR3aa: CASSEGGAGETQYF
CDR3nt: TGTGCCAGCAGTGAAGGGGGCGCGGGGGAGACCCAGTACTTC
j_gene: TRBJ2-5
v_gene: TRBV6-1
d_gene: NA
abundance: NA

CDR3aa: CAWDQGGYEQYF
CDR3nt: TGTGCCTGGGACCAGGGGGGCTACGAGCAGTACTTC
j_gene: TRBJ2-7
v_gene: TRBV30
d_gene: NA
abundance: many

CDR3aa: CASSYDTSGRLTSSYNEQFF
CDR3nt: TGTGCCAGCAGTTACGATACTAGCGGGAGGTTAACGAGCTCCTACAATGAGCAGTTCTTC
j_gene: TRBJ2-1
v_gene: TRBV6-2/TRBV6-3
d_gene: TRBD2
abundance: many

CDR3aa: CASSRSWTGGSSTDTQYF
CDR3nt: TGTGCCAGCAGTCGATCTTGGACAGGAGGCTCTAGCACAGATACGCAGTATTTT
j_gene: TRBJ2-3
v_gene: TRBV25-1
d_gene: TRBD1
abundance: NA

CDR3aa: CASRTGTSDEQYF
CDR3nt: TGTGCCAGCAGAACCGGGACTAGCGACGAGCAGTACTTC
j_gene: TRBJ2-7
v_gene: TRBV28
d_gene: TRBD2
abundance: many

CDR3aa: CASLRDRGQGANVLTF
CDR3nt: TGTGCCAGCCTCCGCGACAGGGGGCAGGGGGCCAACGTCCTGACTTTC
j_gene: TRBJ2-6
v_gene: TRBV2
d_gene: TRBD1
abundance: many

CDR3aa: CASSLIRGTEAFF
CDR3nt: TGTGCCAGTAGCCTCATAAGGGGCACTGAAGCTTTCTTT
j_gene: TRBJ1-1
v_gene: TRBV19
d_gene: NA
abundance: many

CDR3aa: CASSLRGWNYGYTF
CDR3nt: TGTGCCAGCAGTTTGAGGGGGTGGAACTATGGCTACACCTTC
j_gene: TRBJ1-2
v_gene: TRBV28
d_gene: NA
abundance: many

CDR3aa: CAIATDTEAFF
CDR3nt: TGTGCCATCGCGACGGACACTGAAGCTTTCTTT
j_gene: TRBJ1-1
v_gene: TRBV19
d_gene: NA
abundance: NA

CDR3aa: CSAPLSKGGTDTQYF
CDR3nt: TGCAGTGCTCCGCTATCGAAGGGCGGCACAGATACGCAGTATTTT
j_gene: TRBJ2-3
v_gene: TRBV20-1
d_gene: NA
abundance: NA

CDR3aa: CSAPARSLNTGELFF
CDR3nt: TGCAGTGCCCCCGCCAGGTCACTTAACACCGGGGAGCTGTTTTTT
j_gene: TRBJ2-2
v_gene: TRBV20-1
d_gene: NA
abundance: many

CDR3aa: CASSTRRDEQFF
CDR3nt: TGTGCCAGCAGTACCCGACGAGATGAGCAGTTCTTC
j_gene: TRBJ2-1
v_gene: TRBV28
d_gene: NA
abundance: many

CDR3aa: CASSIHRDRGGGNIQYF
CDR3nt: TGTGCCAGTAGTATACACCGGGACAGGGGGGGTGGAAACATTCAGTACTTC
j_gene: TRBJ2-4
v_gene: TRBV19
d_gene: TRBD1
abundance: NA